This paragraph covers one TCR beta chain sequence. Its antigen is not identified. The identical CDR3 is also encoded by other nucleotide sequences in the sample. In germline, CDR1 is SGDLS, CDR2 YYNGEE. J lost 4 bases, V lost 2 bases, and 6 bases had no gene match. The CDR3 is 15 amino acids. Researchers ran the PCR with 60 Vbeta and 13 Jbeta primers. The protocol was immunoSEQ multiplex PCR, while the TCRdb copy is restricted to in-frame clones and leaves out a portion. Among 200,000 or so clones listed, roughly 84% were seen once. These data belong to a study of cytomegalovirus exposure and HLA in healthy donors. Study-level points and caveats: HLA allele associations emerged for about 16,000 TCR beta sequences in a later analysis, at 0.05 false discovery rate. Most of the CMV-associated TCR beta chains (in a later analysis) appeared to be HLA-restricted.

The sequence was collected from a boy aged 5-17 years in good health and CMV-seronegative. The sequenced sample was PBMCs. This rearrangement joins TRBV9 to TRBJ2-1; 7 bases match TRBD2. The CDR3 loop is CASSVSGGGYNEQFF. DNA for the CDR3: TGTGCCAGCAGCGTTAGCGGCGGGGGATACAATGAGCAGTTCTTC.